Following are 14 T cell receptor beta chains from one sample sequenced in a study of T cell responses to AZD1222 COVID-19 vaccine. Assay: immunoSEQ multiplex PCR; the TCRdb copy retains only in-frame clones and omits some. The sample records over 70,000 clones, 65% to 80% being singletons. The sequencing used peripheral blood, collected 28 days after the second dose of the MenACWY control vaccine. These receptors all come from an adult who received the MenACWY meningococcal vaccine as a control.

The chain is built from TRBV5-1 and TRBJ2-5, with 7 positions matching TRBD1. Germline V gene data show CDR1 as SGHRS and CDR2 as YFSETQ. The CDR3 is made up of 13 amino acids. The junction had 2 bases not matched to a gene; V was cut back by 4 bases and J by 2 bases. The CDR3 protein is CASSRDSQETQYF. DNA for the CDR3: TGCGCCAGCAGCCGGGACAGTCAAGAGACCCAGTACTTC.

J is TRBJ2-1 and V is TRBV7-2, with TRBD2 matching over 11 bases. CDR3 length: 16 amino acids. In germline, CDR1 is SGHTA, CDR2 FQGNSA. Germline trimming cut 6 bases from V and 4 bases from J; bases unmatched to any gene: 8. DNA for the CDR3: TGTGCCAGCAGTCCGTCCTCTAGCGGGGGGTACAATGAGCAGTTCTTC. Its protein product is CASSPSSSGGYNEQFF.

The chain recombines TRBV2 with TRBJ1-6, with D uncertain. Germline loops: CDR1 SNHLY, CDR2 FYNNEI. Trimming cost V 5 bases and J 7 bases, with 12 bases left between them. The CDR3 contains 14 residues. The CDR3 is CASSSDTENSPLHF. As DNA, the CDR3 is TGTGCCAGCAGTTCCGACACGGAAAATTCACCCCTCCACTTT.

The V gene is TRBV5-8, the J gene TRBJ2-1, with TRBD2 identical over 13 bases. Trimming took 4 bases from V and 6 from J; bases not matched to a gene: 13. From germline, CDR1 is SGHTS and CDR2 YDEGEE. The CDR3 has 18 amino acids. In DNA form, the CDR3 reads TGTGCCAGCAGCCAATTAGGACTAGCGGGGGTGATTCTCAATGAGCAGTTCTTC. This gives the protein CASSQLGLAGVILNEQFF.

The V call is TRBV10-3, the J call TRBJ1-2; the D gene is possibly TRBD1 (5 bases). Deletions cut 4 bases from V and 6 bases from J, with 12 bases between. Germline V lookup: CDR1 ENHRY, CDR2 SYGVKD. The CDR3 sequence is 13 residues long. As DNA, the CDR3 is TGTGCCATCAGTGGAGAGGGGCTGGATGGCTACACCTTC. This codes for CAISGEGLDGYTF.

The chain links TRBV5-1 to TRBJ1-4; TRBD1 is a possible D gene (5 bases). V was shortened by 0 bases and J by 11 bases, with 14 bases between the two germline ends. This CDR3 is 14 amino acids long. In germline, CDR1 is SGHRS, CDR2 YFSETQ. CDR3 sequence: CASSLVGAGRKLFF. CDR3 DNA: TGCGCCAGCAGCTTGGTTGGGGCCGGGCGGAAACTGTTTTTT.

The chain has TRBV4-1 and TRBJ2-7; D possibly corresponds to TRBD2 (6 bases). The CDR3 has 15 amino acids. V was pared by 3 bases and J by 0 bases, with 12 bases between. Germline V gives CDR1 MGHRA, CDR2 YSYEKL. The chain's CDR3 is CASSHVAGTSYEQYF. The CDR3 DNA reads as TGCGCCAGCAGCCACGTGGCGGGGACCTCCTACGAGCAGTACTTC.

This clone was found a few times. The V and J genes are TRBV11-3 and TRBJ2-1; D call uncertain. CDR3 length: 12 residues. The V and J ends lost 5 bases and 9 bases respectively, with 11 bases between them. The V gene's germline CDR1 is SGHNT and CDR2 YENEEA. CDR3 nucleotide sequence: TGTGCCAGCAGCCTATCTTTTGGTGAGCAGTTCTTC. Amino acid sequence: CASSLSFGEQFF.

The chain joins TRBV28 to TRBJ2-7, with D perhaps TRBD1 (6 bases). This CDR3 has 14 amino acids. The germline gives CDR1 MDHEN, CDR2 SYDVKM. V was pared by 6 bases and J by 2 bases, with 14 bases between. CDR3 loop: CASRRQETAYEQYF. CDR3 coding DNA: TGTGCCAGCAGAAGACAGGAAACAGCCTACGAGCAGTACTTC.

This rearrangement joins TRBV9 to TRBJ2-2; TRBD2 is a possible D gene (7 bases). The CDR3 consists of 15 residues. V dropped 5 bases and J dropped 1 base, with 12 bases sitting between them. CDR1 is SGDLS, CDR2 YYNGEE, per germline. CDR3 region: CASSLGGGNTGELFF. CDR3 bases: TGTGCCAGCAGTCTGGGAGGGGGGAACACCGGGGAGCTGTTTTTT.

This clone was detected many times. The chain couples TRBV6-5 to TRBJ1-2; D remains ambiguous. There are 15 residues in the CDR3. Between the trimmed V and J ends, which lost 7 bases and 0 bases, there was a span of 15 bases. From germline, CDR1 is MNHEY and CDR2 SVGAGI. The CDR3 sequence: CASTIQFPANYGYTF. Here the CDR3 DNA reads TGTGCCAGCACCATACAGTTTCCCGCTAACTATGGCTACACCTTC.

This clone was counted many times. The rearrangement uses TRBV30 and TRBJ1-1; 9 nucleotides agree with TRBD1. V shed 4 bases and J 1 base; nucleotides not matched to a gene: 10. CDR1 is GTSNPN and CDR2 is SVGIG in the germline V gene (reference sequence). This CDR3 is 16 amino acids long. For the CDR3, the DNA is TGTGCCTGGAAGGCGGGGACAGGGAGGGGGAACACTGAAGCTTTCTTT. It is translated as CAWKAGTGRGNTEAFF.

The CDR3 nucleotides read TGCGCCAGCAGCTTGGGGGGGAACAATCAGCCCCAGCATTTT. Translating gives CASSLGGNNQPQHF. The chain is built from TRBV5-1 and TRBJ1-5, with a possible D match to TRBD1 (5 bases). This CDR3 region has 14 residues. The V end was cut by 0 bases, the J end by 3 bases, with 7 bases between. Per germline, CDR1 SGHRS and CDR2 YFSETQ.

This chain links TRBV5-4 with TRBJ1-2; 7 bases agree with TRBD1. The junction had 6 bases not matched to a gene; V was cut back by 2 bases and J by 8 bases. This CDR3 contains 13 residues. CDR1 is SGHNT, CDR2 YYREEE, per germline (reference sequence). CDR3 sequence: CASSLGQADGYTF. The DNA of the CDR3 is TGTGCCAGCAGCTTAGGACAGGCGGACGGCTACACCTTC.